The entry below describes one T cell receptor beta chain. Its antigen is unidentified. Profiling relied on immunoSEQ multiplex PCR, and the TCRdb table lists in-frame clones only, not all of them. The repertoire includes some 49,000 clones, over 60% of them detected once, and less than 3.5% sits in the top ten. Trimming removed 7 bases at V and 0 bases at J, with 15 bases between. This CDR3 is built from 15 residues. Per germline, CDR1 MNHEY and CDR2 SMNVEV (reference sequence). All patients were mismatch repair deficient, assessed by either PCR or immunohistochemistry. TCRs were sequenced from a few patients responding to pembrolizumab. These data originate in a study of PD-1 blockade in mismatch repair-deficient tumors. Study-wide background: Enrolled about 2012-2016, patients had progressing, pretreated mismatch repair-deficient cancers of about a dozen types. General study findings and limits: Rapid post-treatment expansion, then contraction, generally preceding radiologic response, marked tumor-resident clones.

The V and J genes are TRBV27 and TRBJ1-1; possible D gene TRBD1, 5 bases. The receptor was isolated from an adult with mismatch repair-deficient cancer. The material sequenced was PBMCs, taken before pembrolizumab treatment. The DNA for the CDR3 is TGTGCCAGCAAGTGGCAGGGACTTCTGAACACTGAAGCTTTCTTT. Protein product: CASKWQGLLNTEAFF.